One and the same sample provided the 15 T cell receptor beta chains below, sequenced in a study of T cells in Graves' hyperthyroidism and ophthalmopathy. It was RNA transcripts that yielded the amplified TCR beta CDR3 regions. The TCR CDR3 was amplified in a first-round RT-PCR using the HTBI primer set. Via MiXCR, TCRdb re-called the multiplex PCR reads, giving one row per CDR3 protein. The table lists some 500,000 distinct CDR3 sequences, approximately 15% of them singletons. The sequencing input was blood. These receptors were taken from a woman aged 18-29 years with Graves' hyperthyroidism.

There are many counts of this clonotype. The V and J genes are TRBV6-5 and TRBJ1-2, with 9 bases matching TRBD1. The CDR3 contains 15 residues. Germline assignment: CDR1 MNHEY and CDR2 SVGAGI. V was clipped by 2 bases and J by 6 bases; unmatched bases: 7. In DNA, the CDR3 is TGTGCCAGCAGTTACGGGGGACAGGGTTGGGATGGCTACACCTTC. This sequence encodes CASSYGGQGWDGYTF.

The rearrangement joins TRBV4-1 to TRBJ2-3, with D possibly being TRBD1 or TRBD2 (6 bases each). This CDR3 comprises 14 residues. V was trimmed by 1 base and J by 2 bases, leaving 7 bases between them. Germline values: CDR1 MGHRA, CDR2 YSYEKL. The CDR3: CASSQAGATDTQYF. CDR3 bases: TGCGCCAGCAGCCAAGCGGGGGCCACAGATACGCAGTATTTT.

This chain connects TRBV19 to TRBJ1-4; TRBD1 agrees at 11 bases. Looked up from germline, CDR1 is LNHDA and CDR2 is SQIVND (reference sequence). V lost 7 bases, J lost 3 bases, and 4 bases stayed unmatched. This CDR3 is 15 amino acids long. CDR3 amino acids: CASKDRGRANEKLFF. In DNA form, the CDR3 reads TGTGCCAGTAAGGACAGGGGGCGAGCTAATGAAAAACTGTTTTTT.

The J gene is TRBJ2-4, the V gene TRBV27, with TRBD1 matching 7 bases. V shed 2 bases and J 4 bases; nucleotides not matched to a gene: 5. Germline assignment: CDR1 MNHEY and CDR2 SMNVEV (reference sequence). CDR3 size: 15 residues. The CDR3 here is CASSLIKGQKNIQYF. CDR3 coding DNA: TGTGCCAGCAGTTTAATCAAGGGACAGAAAAACATTCAGTACTTC.

The sample holds many counts of this clonotype. The J gene is TRBJ1-1, the V gene TRBV29-1, with D possibly matching TRBD1 (6 bases). CDR1 and CDR2 (germline): SQVTM, ANQGSEA. The V end was cut by 7 bases, the J end by 6 bases, with 15 bases between. This CDR3 contains 12 residues. Written as DNA, the CDR3 is TGCAGCGCCCTAGGGGGGGCGGCTGAAGCTTTCTTT. This translates into CSALGGAAEAFF.

This clonotype was counted at least ten times. The gene calls are TRBV20-1 and TRBJ2-1; 9 bases are shared with TRBD2. J was trimmed by 3 bases and V by 1 base; bases with no gene match: 4. The germline CDR1 and CDR2 sequences are DFQATT and SNEGSKA (reference sequence). The CDR3 spans 15 residues. CDR3 sequence: CSARGGAGGYNEQFF. The CDR3, as DNA: TGCAGTGCTAGAGGTGGAGCGGGAGGCTACAATGAGCAGTTCTTC.

DNA of the CDR3: TGTGCCAGCAGTCCCATTGGGGACTCACAAGAGACCCAGTACTTC. Its translation: CASSPIGDSQETQYF. The gene calls are TRBV27 and TRBJ2-5, with D maybe TRBD2 (6 bases). V lost 5 bases, J lost 2 bases, and 15 bases lay in between. The CDR3 totals 15 residues. The germline CDR1 and CDR2 sequences are MNHEY and SMNVEV (reference sequence).

This clonotype has at least ten counts. The chain employs TRBV3-1 and TRBJ2-3; 7 bases align to TRBD2. This CDR3 region has 16 residues. V lost 4 bases and J lost 2; bases outside the gene matches: 9. Germline V gives CDR1 LGHDT, CDR2 YNNKEL (reference sequence). As DNA, the CDR3 is TGTGCCAGCAGCCCCTATTCCGGGGGGTACACAGATACGCAGTATTTT. It specifies CASSPYSGGYTDTQYF.

This clonotype came up many times. The rearrangement joins TRBV12-3 or TRBV12-4 to TRBJ1-1, with a tentative D call TRBD1 (5 bases). V was clipped by 7 bases and J by 4 bases, with 10 bases between them. CDR3 length: 12 amino acids. The CDR3 DNA reads as TGTGCCAGCACCGAGACAGTCACTGAAGCTTTCTTT. Translating gives CASTETVTEAFF.

This chain uses TRBV24-1 with TRBJ2-2; D is undetermined. The germline V gene has CDR1 KGHDR and CDR2 SFDVKD. There are 14 residues in the CDR3. V was cut by 4 bases and J by 4 bases, with 9 bases left in between. The CDR3 nucleotides are TGTGCCACCAGTGACGTGACAAGCACCGGGGAGCTGTTTTTT. It codes for CATSDVTSTGELFF.

In this sample, this clonotype turned up many times. This rearrangement joins TRBV6-1 to TRBJ1-5; D possibly corresponds to TRBD1 (6 bases). The CDR3 has 15 residues. Germline V gene sequence: CDR1 MNHNS, CDR2 SASEGT. V dropped 8 bases and J dropped 5 bases, with 19 bases sitting between them. This CDR3 reads CASGGADSHYQPQHF. CDR3 coding DNA: TGTGCCAGCGGGGGGGCGGACAGCCACTATCAGCCCCAGCATTTT.

This clonotype was counted between two and nine times. The V call is TRBV19, the J call TRBJ1-5; 8 bases align to TRBD1. The J segment lost 4 bases and the V segment lost 4 bases, leaving 9 bases of the junction unmatched. From germline, CDR1 is LNHDA and CDR2 SQIVND (reference sequence). This CDR3 comprises 16 residues. CDR3 in amino acids: CASSRTPDRDNQPQHF. DNA for the CDR3: TGTGCCAGTAGTAGGACTCCGGACAGGGATAATCAGCCCCAGCATTTT.

The chain recombines TRBV12-3 or TRBV12-4 with TRBJ2-1, with 11 bases aligning to TRBD2. The CDR3 extends over 15 amino acids. Trimming took 5 bases from V and 6 from J; bases not matched to a gene: 6. Here the CDR3 DNA reads TGTGCCAGCAGTGCCGGGACTAGCGGTCTCAATGAGCAGTTCTTC. Amino acid sequence: CASSAGTSGLNEQFF.

The gene calls are TRBV25-1 and TRBJ1-1; 7 positions agree with TRBD1. This CDR3 contains 14 residues. J was trimmed by 5 bases and V by 7 bases; bases with no gene match: 10. Germline V gene sequence: CDR1 MGHDK, CDR2 SYGVNS. Written as DNA, the CDR3 is TGTGCCAGCATTCCGACAGGGAAGTATACTGAAGCTTTCTTT. It translates to CASIPTGKYTEAFF.

This clonotype was counted a few times. The chain links TRBV12-3 or TRBV12-4 to TRBJ1-2; weak D call: TRBD1 (5 bases). V lost 7 bases to trimming and J lost 8 bases, with 14 bases between them. The CDR3 loop spans 12 amino acids. The DNA of the CDR3 is TGTGCCAGCACCCGGGGGGATCGGGGCTACACCTTC. Protein product: CASTRGDRGYTF.